This TCR beta chain appears in the sequencing data of a study of blood T cell repertoires in COVID-19. Germline loops: CDR1 MGHRA, CDR2 YSYEKL. The length of the CDR3 is 15 residues. The V segment lost 1 base and the J segment 6 bases; nucleotides outside the gene matches: 5. Profiled with immunoSEQ multiplex PCR; TCRdb holds only in-frame clones, not every one. The table shows under 200,000 clones, with around 84% occurring only once. This clone was detected once. Material for sequencing was peripheral blood. The clonotype comes from a man younger than 40 with active or convalescent COVID-19. This chain uses TRBV4-1 with TRBJ1-5, with 8 bases fitting TRBD1. For the CDR3, the DNA is TGCGCCAGCAGCCAAGTTCAGGGGGCGGGTCAGCCCCAGCATTTT. It yields the protein CASSQVQGAGQPQHF.